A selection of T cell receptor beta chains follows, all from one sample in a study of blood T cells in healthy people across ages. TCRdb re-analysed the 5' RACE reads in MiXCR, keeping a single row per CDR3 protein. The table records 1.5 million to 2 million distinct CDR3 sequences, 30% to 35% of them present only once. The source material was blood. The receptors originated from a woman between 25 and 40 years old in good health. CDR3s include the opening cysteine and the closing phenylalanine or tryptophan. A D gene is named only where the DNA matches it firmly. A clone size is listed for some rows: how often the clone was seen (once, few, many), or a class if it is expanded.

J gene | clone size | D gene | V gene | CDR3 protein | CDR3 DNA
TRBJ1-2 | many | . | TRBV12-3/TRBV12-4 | CASSPDTSGYTF | TGTGCCAGCAGTCCTGACACAAGTGGCTACACCTTC
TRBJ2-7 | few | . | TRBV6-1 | CASSEGARGYEQYF | TGTGCCAGCAGTGAAGGTGCCAGGGGCTATGAGCAGTACTTC
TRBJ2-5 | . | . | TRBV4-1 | CASSPPPVGRAAQYF | TGCGCCAGCAGCCCGCCGCCGGTGGGGCGGGCCGCCCAGTACTTC
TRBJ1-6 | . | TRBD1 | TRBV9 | CASSAQPDRGTPLHF | TGTGCCAGCAGCGCCCAACCGGACAGGGGAACACCCCTCCACTTT
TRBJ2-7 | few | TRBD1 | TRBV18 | CASSAGQANYEQYF | TGTGCCAGCTCAGCAGGACAGGCCAACTACGAGCAGTACTTC
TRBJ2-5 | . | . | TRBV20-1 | CSARVGGSGWGETQYF | TGCAGTGCTAGAGTAGGGGGGTCGGGGTGGGGAGAGACCCAGTACTTC
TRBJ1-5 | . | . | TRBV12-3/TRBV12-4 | CASSHHRRGGIGMDQPQHF | TGTGCCAGCAGCCACCATCGCCGGGGGGGAATCGGAATGGATCAGCCCCAGCATTTT
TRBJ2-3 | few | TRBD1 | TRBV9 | CASNVGGQGADSTRYF | TGTGCCAGCAACGTAGGAGGACAGGGGGCGGACTCTACGCGGTATTTT
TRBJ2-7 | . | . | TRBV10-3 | CASSYTEGEQYF | TGTGCCAGCAGTTACACGGAAGGCGAGCAGTACTTC
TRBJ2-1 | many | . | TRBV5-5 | CASSLVLDSYNEQFF | TGTGCCAGCAGCTTGGTACTAGACAGCTACAATGAGCAGTTCTTC
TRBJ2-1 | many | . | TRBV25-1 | CASSWGDTLTSYNEQFF | TGTGCCAGCAGTTGGGGGGACACACTTACCTCCTACAATGAGCAGTTCTTC
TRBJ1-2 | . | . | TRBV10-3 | CAIPRRGDYGYTF | TGTGCCATCCCCCGACGGGGGGACTATGGCTACACCTTC
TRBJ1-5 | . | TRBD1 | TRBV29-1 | CSVGDSYSNQPQHF | TGCAGCGTAGGGGACAGCTATAGCAATCAGCCCCAGCATTTT
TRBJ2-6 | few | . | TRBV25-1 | CASSGSPTGANVLTF | TGTGCCAGCAGTGGCAGTCCCACTGGGGCCAACGTCCTGACTTTC
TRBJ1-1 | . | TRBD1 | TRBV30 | CAWTPYRGSRYLNTEAFF | TGTGCCTGGACTCCTTACAGGGGTTCCCGGTATTTGAACACTGAAGCTTTCTTT
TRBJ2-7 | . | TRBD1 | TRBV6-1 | CASSVGQGFFDEQYF | TGTGCCAGCAGTGTTGGACAGGGTTTTTTCGACGAGCAGTACTTC
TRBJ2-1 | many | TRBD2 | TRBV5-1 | CASFRAGAYNEQFF | TGCGCCAGTTTCAGGGCGGGGGCCTACAATGAGCAGTTCTTC